This TCR beta chain appears in the sequencing data of a study of CD8+ T cells in alopecia areata. On the study more broadly: Treatment comprised oral tofacitinib, 5 to 10 mg twice daily, in treated patients. A 6-month off-drug phase came after tofacitinib, which had lasted 6 to 18 months.

A word on this clone: Its antigen is still unknown.

This CDR3 is built from 13 residues. Deletions cut 7 bases from V and 1 base from J, with 13 bases between. Germline V gene sequence: CDR1 GTSNPN, CDR2 SVGIG (reference sequence). The authors extracted RNA and reverse transcribed it into cDNA as the sequencing template. Sequencing was performed with immunoSEQ multiplex PCR; in TCRdb, only in-frame clones are kept and a portion is missing. Of about 98,000 clones listed, nearly 45% are singletons. As part of sample collection, lesional scalp punch biopsies and peripheral blood were taken from alopecia areata patients. General observations from the study: Possibly because of HLA-related factors, TCR sharing was less clear across patients than in mice.

What was sequenced was CD4+ T cells sorted from blood. V usage is TRBV30 and J usage is TRBJ1-1; D is perhaps TRBD1 (5 bases). The origin of this receptor is a human donor with alopecia areata. The CDR3 sequence: CAFSGTSNTEAFF. DNA for the CDR3: TGTGCCTTCTCCGGGACGTCGAACACTGAAGCTTTCTTT.